Listed here are 22 T cell receptor beta chains from one sample, sequenced in a study of Ad26.COV2.S vaccination and SARS-CoV-2 variants. The treatment denotes: over 15 received Ad26.COV2.S at low or high dose, single or two shots; about 5 received placebo; per-sample allocation not given. Following the first vaccine or placebo injection, samples were taken on day 63. Data came from immunoSEQ multiplex PCR; TCRdb stores just in-frame clones and leaves some out. Among roughly 400,000 clones listed, roughly 88% were seen once. The sample was peripheral blood, taken in a trial of Ad26.COV2.S vaccine versus placebo. These receptors were taken from a person between 18 and 65 years old who received the Ad26.COV2.S COVID-19 vaccine or a placebo.

The chain carries TRBV11-1 and TRBJ2-6, with D possibly TRBD1 on 7 matching bases. Trimming stripped 0 bases from V and 2 bases from J, with 11 bases between. The CDR3 covers 17 residues. Germline CDR1 is SGHAT and CDR2 is FQDESV (reference sequence). In nucleotides, the CDR3 is TGTGCCAGCAGCTTAGCGTCAGGGGGGACTGGGGCCAACGTCCTGACTTTC. It encodes CASSLASGGTGANVLTF.

The rearrangement links TRBV2 to TRBJ2-1, with 13 bases identical to TRBD2. Germline values: CDR1 SNHLY, CDR2 FYNNEI. J lost 9 bases, V lost 4 bases, and 9 bases had no gene match. The CDR3 consists of 16 residues. The CDR3 coding sequence is TGTGCCAGCAGTGTGGAGAGGACTAGCGGGAGTACTGAGCAGTTCTTC. It specifies CASSVERTSGSTEQFF.

This chain connects TRBV6-5 to TRBJ1-3; TRBD1 matches at 7 bases. CDR3 length equals 13 residues. Germline CDR1 reads MNHEY; CDR2 reads SVGAGI. The J segment lost 5 bases and the V segment lost 6 bases, leaving 4 bases of the junction unmatched. This chain's CDR3 is CASSRDSRNTIYF. The DNA of the CDR3 is TGTGCCAGCAGCCGGGACAGCCGAAACACCATATATTTT.

This sequence joins TRBV2 and TRBJ2-7, with D hard to call. Germline values: CDR1 SNHLY, CDR2 FYNNEI. CDR3 length: 13 amino acids. Trimming left V 7 bases short and J 1 base short, with 11 bases between. The chain's CDR3 is CASTIQESYEQYF. CDR3 sequence (DNA): TGTGCCAGCACTATCCAGGAATCCTACGAGCAGTACTTC.

The rearrangement uses TRBV28 and TRBJ1-2; no clear D. Germline loops: CDR1 MDHEN, CDR2 SYDVKM. V dropped 5 bases and J dropped 4 bases, with 8 bases sitting between them. The CDR3 runs to 12 residues. In DNA form, the CDR3 reads TGTGCCAGCAGTGCGCAGTCCTATGGCTACACCTTC. Encoded protein: CASSAQSYGYTF.

V and J are TRBV11-3 and TRBJ2-7; weak D call: TRBD2 (6 bases). CDR3 length: 12 residues. V gave up 3 bases and J gave up 7 bases, with 10 bases separating them. CDR1 is SGHNT and CDR2 is YENEEA in the germline V gene. The chain's CDR3 is CASSLEAGEQYF. The CDR3 DNA reads as TGTGCCAGCAGCTTGGAAGCGGGTGAGCAGTACTTC.

The chain has TRBV9 and TRBJ2-7; D not resolved. The CDR3 sequence is 14 residues long. Germline V gene sequence: CDR1 SGDLS, CDR2 YYNGEE. The V gene lost 0 bases and the J gene lost 5 bases, with 12 bases spanning the gap. Here the CDR3 DNA reads TGTGCCAGCAGCGTAGTGGAAGTCCCCCACGAGCAGTACTTC. As protein: CASSVVEVPHEQYF.

The chain employs TRBV11-2 and TRBJ2-5; 8 bases are a match to TRBD2. V was pared by 5 bases and J by 1 base, with 9 bases of the junction left unmatched. The germline CDR1 and CDR2 sequences are SGHAT and FQNNGV. The CDR3 sequence is 16 residues long. CDR3 DNA sequence: TGTGCCAGCAGCCCCGGGACTAGGATGGCCCAAGAGACCCAGTACTTC. It codes for CASSPGTRMAQETQYF.

This clone was observed once. The rearrangement uses TRBV7-2 and TRBJ2-1; D is undetermined. Germline V gene sequence: CDR1 SGHTA, CDR2 FQGNSA. The CDR3 consists of 15 residues. The ends were cut back, 1 base at V and 0 bases at J, with 7 bases in the middle. DNA for the CDR3: TGTGCCAGCAGCTTAGGGACCCGCTCCTACAATGAGCAGTTCTTC. Translated: CASSLGTRSYNEQFF. Full variable domain (missing parts from reference TRBV7-2 and TRBJ2-1): GAGVSQSPSNKVTEKGKDVELRCDPISGHTALYWYRQSLGQGLEFLIYFQGNSAPDKSGLPSDRFSAERTGGSVSTLTIQRTQQEDSAVYLCASSLGTRSYNEQFFGPGTRLTVL.

The J gene is TRBJ2-3, the V gene TRBV7-2, with 7 bases lining up with TRBD1. This CDR3 has 15 residues. Germline CDR1 and CDR2: SGHTA and FQGNSA. The J segment lost 1 base and the V segment lost 7 bases, leaving 8 bases of the junction unmatched. CDR3 sequence (DNA): TGTGCCAGCAACCGACAGGGATTCGGCACAGATACGCAGTATTTT. Its protein product is CASNRQGFGTDTQYF.

CDR3 in DNA: TGTGCCAGCAGCTTACGGCCAGGGCGGGAGGACACCATATATTTT. Amino acids: CASSLRPGREDTIYF. The chain combines TRBV7-8 with TRBJ1-3, with D possibly being TRBD1 (5 bases). V gave up 2 bases and J gave up 8 bases, with 16 bases separating them. This CDR3 has 15 residues. The germline V gene has CDR1 SGHVS and CDR2 FQNEAQ.

This rearrangement joins TRBV3-1 (or the pseudogene TRBV3-2) to TRBJ2-5; 13 nucleotides agree with TRBD2. This CDR3 is 17 amino acids long. Germline V gene lookup returns CDR1 LGHDT and CDR2 YNNKEL (reference sequence). With V trimmed by 5 bases and J by 3 bases, 9 bases remained unmatched. CDR3 sequence reads: CASSSSAGLAGEETQYF. The CDR3 DNA sequence: TGTGCCAGCAGCTCCTCAGCCGGACTAGCGGGAGAAGAGACCCAGTACTTC.

The chain is built from TRBV11-2 and TRBJ2-1, with 7 bases that match TRBD2. The CDR3 consists of 13 residues. CDR1 and CDR2 (germline): SGHAT, FQNNGV. V lost 1 base to trimming and J lost 9 bases; unmatched junction nucleotides: 3. The CDR3 is CASSLGVAGEQFF. CDR3 in DNA: TGTGCCAGCAGCTTAGGGGTAGCGGGTGAGCAGTTCTTC.

This rearrangement joins TRBV10-3 to TRBJ1-2; D gene uncertain. The CDR3 loop spans 16 amino acids. Germline lookup yields CDR1 ENHRY and CDR2 SYGVKD. V was clipped by 0 bases and J by 5 bases, with 16 bases between them. The CDR3 DNA reads TGTGCCATCAGTGAGTCGAAATCGGGCGTTCAATATGGCTACACCTTC. This sequence encodes CAISESKSGVQYGYTF.

In its sample, this clone was seen a few times. The CDR3 DNA follows: TGCGCCAGCAGCCAAATCCGGGACGTAAACTATGGCTACACCTTC. Amino acid sequence: CASSQIRDVNYGYTF. The V gene is TRBV4-1, the J gene TRBJ1-2, with D possibly matching TRBD1 (5 bases). The germline V gene has CDR1 MGHRA and CDR2 YSYEKL. V lost 2 bases and J 2 bases, leaving 12 bases between the germline ends. CDR3 length: 15 amino acids.

V gene TRBV27 combines with J gene TRBJ2-7; the D is unclear. CDR3 length: 16 residues. Trimming pared 3 bases from V and 5 bases from J, leaving 20 bases between. Germline values: CDR1 MNHEY, CDR2 SMNVEV (reference sequence). In DNA, the CDR3 is TGTGCCAGCAGTTTTAATTCGGCAGAGATGTCCAACGAGCAGTACTTC. Translating it yields CASSFNSAEMSNEQYF.

For the CDR3, the DNA is TGTGCCAGCAGCTTAGGTGGAGGGTGGGAGACCCAGTACTTC. Its protein is CASSLGGGWETQYF. The chain has TRBV7-9 and TRBJ2-5; D is possibly TRBD2 (6 bases). V was clipped by 1 base and J by 5 bases, with 11 bases between them. Germline assignment: CDR1 SEHNR and CDR2 FQNEAQ (reference sequence). The length of the CDR3 is 14 residues. The whole variable domain, filled in from reference TRBV7-9 and TRBJ2-5, reads DTGVSQNPRHKITKRGQNVTFRCDPISEHNRLYWYRQTLGQGPEFLTYFQNEAQLEKSRLLSDRFSAERPKGSFSTLEIQRTEQGDSAMYLCASSLGGGWETQYFGPGTRLLVL.

V and J are TRBV11-2 and TRBJ2-5, with 12 bases aligning to TRBD2. V shed 7 bases and J 1 base; nucleotides not matched to a gene: 7. Germline V lookup: CDR1 SGHAT, CDR2 FQNNGV. The CDR3 loop spans 16 amino acids. This CDR3 reads CASITGLAGPQETQYF. The CDR3 DNA reads as TGTGCCAGCATCACTGGACTAGCGGGACCCCAAGAGACCCAGTACTTC.

For the CDR3, the DNA is TGTGCCAGCAGGCCAACTAGCGGGGTCACAGATACGCAGTATTTT. It is translated as CASRPTSGVTDTQYF. The chain joins TRBV7-9 to TRBJ2-3; 10 bases agree with TRBD2. This CDR3 is 15 amino acids long. J gave up 2 bases and V 6 bases, and 5 bases lay outside the gene matches. CDR1 SEHNR and CDR2 FQNEAQ come from the germline V gene (reference sequence).

The chain uses TRBV14 and TRBJ2-3; D unresolved. V was trimmed by 1 base and J by 1 base, leaving 9 bases between them. From germline, CDR1 is SGHDN and CDR2 FVKESK. The CDR3 length is 15 residues. CDR3 amino acids: CASSQAPVRTDTQYF. CDR3 sequence (DNA): TGTGCCAGCAGCCAAGCCCCCGTTCGCACAGATACGCAGTATTTT.

CDR3 bases: TGTGCCAGCAGCTTGCGGAAAAAACTGTTTTTT. Its protein product is CASSLRKKLFF. The chain combines TRBV5-6 with TRBJ1-4; D call uncertain. The CDR3 extends over 11 amino acids. CDR1 is SGHDT and CDR2 is YYEEEE in the germline V gene. With 1 base removed from V and 9 bases from J, the gap between germline ends came to 4 bases.

The chain links TRBV19 to TRBJ2-1; D gene uncertain. The V and J ends lost 8 bases and 8 bases respectively, with 7 bases between them. CDR3 length: 10 amino acids. Germline CDR1 reads LNHDA; CDR2 reads SQIVND (reference sequence). Written as DNA, the CDR3 is TGTGCCAGTGGGTGGGATGAGCAGTTCTTC. This gives the protein CASGWDEQFF. Based on the CDR3 plus reference TRBV19 and TRBJ2-1, the full variable domain is DGGITQSPKYLFRKEGQNVTLSCEQNLNHDAMYWYRQDPGQGLRLIYYSQIVNDFQKGDIAEGYSVSREKKESFPLTVTSAQKNPTAFYLCASGWDEQFFGPGTRLTVL.